This T cell receptor (beta chain) was documented in a study of cytomegalovirus exposure and HLA in healthy donors. Notes on the study in general: The authors listed around 150 TCR beta chains as cytomegalovirus-associated. In a later analysis, V- and J-gene trimming of beta chains associated with a DCLRE1C missense variant, replicated independently. In a later analysis, at a false discovery rate of 0.05, 15,000 to 20,000 TCR beta sequences matched HLA alleles.

In the PCR, 60 Vbeta and 13 Jbeta primers were used. Here immunoSEQ multiplex PCR was the method, and the copy in TCRdb shows in-frame clones only, minus some. The sample has roughly 230,000 clones; around 90% are singletons. The donors were healthy bone marrow donors. This CDR3 contains 12 residues. V was trimmed by 11 bases and J by 1 base, leaving 12 bases between them. Germline CDR1 ENHRY, CDR2 SYGVKD. A note on this clone: No antigen is known for it.

Sequenced sample: PBMCs. This receptor was obtained from a girl aged 2-15 years in good health and CMV-seronegative. V is TRBV10-3 and J is TRBJ2-7, with unresolved D. CDR3 coding DNA: TGTGCCTCACACGGAGATTCCTACGAGCAGTACTTC. Its translation: CASHGDSYEQYF.